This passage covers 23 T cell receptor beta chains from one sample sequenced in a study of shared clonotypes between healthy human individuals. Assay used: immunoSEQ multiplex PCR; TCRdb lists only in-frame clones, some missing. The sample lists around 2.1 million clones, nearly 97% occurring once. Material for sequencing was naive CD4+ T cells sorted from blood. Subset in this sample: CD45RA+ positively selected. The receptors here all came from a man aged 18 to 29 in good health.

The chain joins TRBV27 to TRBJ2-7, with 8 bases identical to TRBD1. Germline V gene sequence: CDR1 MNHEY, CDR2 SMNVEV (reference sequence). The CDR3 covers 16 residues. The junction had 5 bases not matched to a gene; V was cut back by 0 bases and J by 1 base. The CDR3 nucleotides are TGTGCCAGCAGTTTATCACTGGACAGGGTTTCCTACGAGCAGTACTTC. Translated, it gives CASSLSLDRVSYEQYF.

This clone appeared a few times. DNA of the CDR3: TGTGCCAGCAGTTCGCCGGGACAGGGGGCCGGAGCTTTCTTT. Amino acids: CASSSPGQGAGAFF. This chain links TRBV28 with TRBJ1-1; 12 nucleotides align to TRBD1. The V gene's germline CDR1 is MDHEN and CDR2 SYDVKM. There are 14 residues in the CDR3. Trimming cost V 4 bases and J 10 bases; bases outside gene matches: 7.

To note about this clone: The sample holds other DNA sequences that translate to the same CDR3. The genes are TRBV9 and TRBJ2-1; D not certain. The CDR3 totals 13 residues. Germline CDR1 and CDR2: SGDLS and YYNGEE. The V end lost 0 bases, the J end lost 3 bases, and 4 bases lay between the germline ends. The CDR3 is CASSVADYNEQFF. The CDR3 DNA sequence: TGTGCCAGCAGCGTAGCCGACTACAATGAGCAGTTCTTC.

This chain's CDR3 is CASSLGRLASSYEQYF. The CDR3 DNA is TGTGCCAGCAGCTTAGGGAGACTAGCCAGCTCCTACGAGCAGTACTTC. V and J are TRBV7-6 and TRBJ2-7, with TRBD2 matching over 7 bases. CDR3 length equals 16 residues. Losses at the gene ends were 1 base for V and 0 bases for J; bases not matched to a gene: 6. CDR1 is SGHVS, CDR2 FNYEAQ, per germline.

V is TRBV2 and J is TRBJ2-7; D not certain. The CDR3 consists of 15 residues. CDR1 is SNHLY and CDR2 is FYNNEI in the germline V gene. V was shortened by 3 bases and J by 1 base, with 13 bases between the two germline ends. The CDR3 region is CASSERSQASYEQYF. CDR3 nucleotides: TGTGCCAGCAGTGAGAGGTCCCAGGCGTCCTACGAGCAGTACTTC.

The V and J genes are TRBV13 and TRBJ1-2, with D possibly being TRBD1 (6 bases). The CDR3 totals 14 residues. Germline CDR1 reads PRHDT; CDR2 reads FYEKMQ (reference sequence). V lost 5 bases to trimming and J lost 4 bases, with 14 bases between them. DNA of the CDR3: TGTGCCAGCAGCCGGGACATAGGGGTCTATGGCTACACCTTC. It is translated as CASSRDIGVYGYTF.

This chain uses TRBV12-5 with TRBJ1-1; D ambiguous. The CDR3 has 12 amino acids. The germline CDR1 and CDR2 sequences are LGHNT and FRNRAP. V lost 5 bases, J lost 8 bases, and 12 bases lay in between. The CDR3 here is CASGPRVGEAFF. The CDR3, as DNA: TGTGCTAGTGGTCCCCGGGTGGGCGAAGCTTTCTTT.

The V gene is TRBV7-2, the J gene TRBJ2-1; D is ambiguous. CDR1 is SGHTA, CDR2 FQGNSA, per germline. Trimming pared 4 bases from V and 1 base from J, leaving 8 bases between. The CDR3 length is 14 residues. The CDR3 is CASSSVGSYNEQFF. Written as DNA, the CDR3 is TGTGCCAGCAGCTCCGTAGGGTCCTACAATGAGCAGTTCTTC.

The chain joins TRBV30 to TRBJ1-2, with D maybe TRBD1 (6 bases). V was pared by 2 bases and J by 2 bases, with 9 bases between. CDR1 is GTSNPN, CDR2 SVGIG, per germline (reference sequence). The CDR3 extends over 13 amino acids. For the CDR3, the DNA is TGTGCCTGGAGTCGGGGGCGAAACTATGGCTACACCTTC. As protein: CAWSRGRNYGYTF.

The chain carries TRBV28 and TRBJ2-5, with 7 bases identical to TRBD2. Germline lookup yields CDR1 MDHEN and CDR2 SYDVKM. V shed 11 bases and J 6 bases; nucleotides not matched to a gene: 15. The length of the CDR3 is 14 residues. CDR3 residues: CAVSLPSGAKTQYF. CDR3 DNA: TGTGCCGTCTCCCTGCCCAGCGGGGCGAAGACCCAGTACTTC.

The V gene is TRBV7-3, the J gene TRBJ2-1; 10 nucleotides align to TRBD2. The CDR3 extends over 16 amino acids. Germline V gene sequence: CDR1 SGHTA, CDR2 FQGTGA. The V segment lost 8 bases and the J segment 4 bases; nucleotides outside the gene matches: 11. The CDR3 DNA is TGTGCCAGCGGCCGAGCCGGGACTAGCGTTTACAATGAGCAGTTCTTC. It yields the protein CASGRAGTSVYNEQFF.

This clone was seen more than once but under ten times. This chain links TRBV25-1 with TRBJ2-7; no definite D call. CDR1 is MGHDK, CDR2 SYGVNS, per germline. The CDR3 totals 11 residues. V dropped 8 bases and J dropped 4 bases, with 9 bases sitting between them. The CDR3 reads CASGWAYEQYF. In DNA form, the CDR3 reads TGTGCCAGCGGCTGGGCATACGAGCAGTACTTC.

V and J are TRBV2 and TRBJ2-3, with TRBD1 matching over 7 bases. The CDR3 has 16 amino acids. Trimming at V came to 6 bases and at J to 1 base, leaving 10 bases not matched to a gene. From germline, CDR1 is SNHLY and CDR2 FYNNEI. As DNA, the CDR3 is TGTGCCAGCAGACAGGACAGGCTCGGGGGCACAGATACGCAGTATTTT. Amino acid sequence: CASRQDRLGGTDTQYF.

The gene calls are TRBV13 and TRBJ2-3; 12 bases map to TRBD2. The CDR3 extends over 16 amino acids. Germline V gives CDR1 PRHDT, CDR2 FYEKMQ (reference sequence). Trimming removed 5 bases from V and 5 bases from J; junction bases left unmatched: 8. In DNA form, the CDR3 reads TGTGCCAGCAGCCAAGGACTAGCGGGGAAGCAAGATACGCAGTATTTT. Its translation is CASSQGLAGKQDTQYF.

CDR3: CASSGQGANTEAFF. The DNA for the CDR3 is TGCGCCAGCAGTGGACAGGGGGCGAACACTGAAGCTTTCTTT. The V and J genes are TRBV10-1 and TRBJ1-1; 10 bases match TRBD1. This CDR3 region has 14 residues. V shed 4 bases and J 1 base; nucleotides not matched to a gene: 0. The germline gives CDR1 WNHNN, CDR2 SYGVQD (reference sequence).

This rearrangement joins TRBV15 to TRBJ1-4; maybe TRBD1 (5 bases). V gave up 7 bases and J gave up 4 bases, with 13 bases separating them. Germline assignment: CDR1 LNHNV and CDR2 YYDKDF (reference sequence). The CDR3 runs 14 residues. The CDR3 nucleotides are TGTGCCACCACGGGCGAGGGGTTTAATGAAAAACTGTTTTTT. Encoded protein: CATTGEGFNEKLFF. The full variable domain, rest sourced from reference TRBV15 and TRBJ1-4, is DAMVIQNPRYQVTQFGKPVTLSCSQTLNHNVMYWYQQKSSQAPKLLFHYYDKDFNNEADTPDNFQSRRPNTSFCFLDIRSPGLGDTAMYLCATTGEGFNEKLFFGSGTQLSVL.

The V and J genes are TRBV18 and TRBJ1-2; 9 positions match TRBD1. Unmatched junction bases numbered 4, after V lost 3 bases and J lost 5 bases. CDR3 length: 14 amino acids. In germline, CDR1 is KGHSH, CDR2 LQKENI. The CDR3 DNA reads TGTGCCAGCTCACCCTCCGGGACAGGGTATGGCTACACCTTC. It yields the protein CASSPSGTGYGYTF.

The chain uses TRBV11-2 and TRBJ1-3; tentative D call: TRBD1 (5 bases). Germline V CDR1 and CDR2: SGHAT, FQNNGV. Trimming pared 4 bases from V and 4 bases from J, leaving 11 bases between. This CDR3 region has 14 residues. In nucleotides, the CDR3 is TGTGCCAGCAGCTCGGGGGTTTCAGGAAACACCATATATTTT. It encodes CASSSGVSGNTIYF.

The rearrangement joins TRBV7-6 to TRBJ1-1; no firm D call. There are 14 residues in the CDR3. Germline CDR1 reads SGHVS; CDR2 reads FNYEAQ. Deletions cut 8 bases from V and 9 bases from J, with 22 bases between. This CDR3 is CASASEPSWTKAFF. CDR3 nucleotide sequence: TGTGCCAGCGCTTCTGAGCCTTCGTGGACCAAAGCTTTCTTT. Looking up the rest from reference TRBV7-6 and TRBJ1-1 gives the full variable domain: GAGVSQSPRYKVTKRGQDVALRCDPISGHVSLYWYRQALGQGPEFLTYFNYEAQQDKSGLPNDRFSAERPEGSISTLTIQRTEQRDSAMYRCASASEPSWTKAFFGQGTRLTVV.

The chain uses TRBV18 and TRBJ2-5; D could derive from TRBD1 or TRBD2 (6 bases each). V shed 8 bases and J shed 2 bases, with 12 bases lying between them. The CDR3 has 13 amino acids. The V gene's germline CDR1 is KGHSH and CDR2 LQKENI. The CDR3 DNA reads TGTGCCAGCCGAAGGGGGGAACAAGAGACCCAGTACTTC. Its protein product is CASRRGEQETQYF. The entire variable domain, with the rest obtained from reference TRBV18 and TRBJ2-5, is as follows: NAGVMQNPRHLVRRRGQEARLRCSPMKGHSHVYWYRQLPEEGLKFMVYLQKENIIDESGMPKERFSAEFPKEGPSILRIQQVVRGDSAAYFCASRRGEQETQYFGPGTRLLVL.

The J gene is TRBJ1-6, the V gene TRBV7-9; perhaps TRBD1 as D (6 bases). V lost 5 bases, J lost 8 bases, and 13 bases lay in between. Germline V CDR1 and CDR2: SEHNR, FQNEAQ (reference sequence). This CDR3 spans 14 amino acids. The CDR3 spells CASSRGTPDSPLHF. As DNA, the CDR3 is TGTGCCAGCAGCCGGGGGACACCGGATTCACCCCTCCACTTT.

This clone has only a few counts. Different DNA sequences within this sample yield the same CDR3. The CDR3 sequence: CASSLGTGQETQYF. DNA of the CDR3: TGCGCCAGCAGCTTGGGGACAGGGCAAGAGACCCAGTACTTC. The V and J genes are TRBV5-1 and TRBJ2-5; 8 positions match TRBD1. This CDR3 has 14 amino acids. V was clipped by 0 bases and J by 2 bases; unmatched bases: 0. Germline CDR1 SGHRS, CDR2 YFSETQ.

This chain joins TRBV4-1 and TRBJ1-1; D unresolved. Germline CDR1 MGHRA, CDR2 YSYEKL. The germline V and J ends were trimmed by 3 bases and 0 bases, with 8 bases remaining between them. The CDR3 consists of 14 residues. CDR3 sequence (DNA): TGCGCCAGCAGCCACCCGGGGTTGAACACTGAAGCTTTCTTT. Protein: CASSHPGLNTEAFF.